This T cell receptor beta chain was found in a study of T cells after yellow fever vaccination. Findings and caveats of the study: Post-booster repertoires contained most primary-vaccination clones again (around 97% CD4, around 88% CD8).

TCRdb independently ran MiXCR on the 5' RACE reads; one entry per CDR3 protein. The sample has around 350,000 distinct CDR3 sequences, 6.2% seen once. Germline V gene sequence: CDR1 MNHEY, CDR2 SMNVEV (reference sequence). The V and J ends lost 8 bases and 14 bases, in that order; junction bases with no gene match: 13. This CDR3 has 13 residues. This clonotype was recorded a few times. No antigen is known for it. V usage is TRBV27 and J usage is TRBJ2-1, with 9 positions matching TRBD1. The TCR comes from a man aged 25-45 years who received the YFV17D yellow fever vaccine. The material was PBMCs, obtained 5 days after the yellow fever booster vaccination. The CDR3 coding sequence is TGTGCCAGCGCTGAAGGGACAGGGAGCAAGGAGTTCTTC. Its protein is CASAEGTGSKEFF.